This T cell receptor (beta chain) derives from a study of cytomegalovirus exposure and HLA in healthy donors. Germline-derived CDR1 and CDR2 are SGHVS and FNYEAQ. The CDR3 has 17 residues. V lost 5 bases and J lost 2, with 19 bases in between. The primer mix had 60 Vbeta and 13 Jbeta primers. Sequencing was performed with immunoSEQ multiplex PCR; in TCRdb, only in-frame clones are kept and a portion is missing. This sample has about 140,000 clones, with 75% to 85% found just once. Findings of the study overall: Among TCR sequences, most were rare, though some public TCRs appeared in many donors.

In the case of this clone: The antigen remains undetermined.

The donors gave bone marrow, and they were healthy. The chain recombines TRBV7-6 with TRBJ1-5; possibly TRBD1 for D (6 bases). Sequenced input: PBMCs. This clonotype was sampled from a male donor in good health and CMV-seronegative. The CDR3 is CASSPYREQGGNQPQHF. The CDR3 bases are TGTGCCAGCAGCCCCTACCGGGAACAGGGTGGCAATCAGCCCCAGCATTTT. The full variable domain, its missing parts supplied by reference TRBV7-6 and TRBJ1-5, is GAGVSQSPRYKVTKRGQDVALRCDPISGHVSLYWYRQALGQGPEFLTYFNYEAQQDKSGLPNDRFSAERPEGSISTLTIQRTEQRDSAMYRCASSPYREQGGNQPQHFGDGTRLSIL.